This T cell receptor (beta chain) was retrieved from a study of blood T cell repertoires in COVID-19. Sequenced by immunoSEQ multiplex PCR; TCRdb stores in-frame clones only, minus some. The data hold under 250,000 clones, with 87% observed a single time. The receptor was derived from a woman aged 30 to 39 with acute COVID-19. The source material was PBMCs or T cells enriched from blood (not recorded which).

CDR3 residues: CASSKPSGGSETQYF. The DNA for the CDR3 is TGTGCCAGTAGTAAACCCTCGGGGGGCTCAGAGACCCAGTACTTC. The chain is built from TRBV19 and TRBJ2-5; perhaps TRBD2 as D (7 bases). Trimming left V 4 bases short and J 4 bases short, with 16 bases between. The germline V gene encodes CDR1 LNHDA and CDR2 SQIVND (reference sequence). This CDR3 contains 15 residues.